This T cell receptor (beta chain) was captured in a study of T cell changes during pregnancy in multiple sclerosis. The length of the CDR3 is 14 residues. The ends were cut back, 2 bases at V and 3 bases at J, with 11 bases in the middle. Germline lookup yields CDR1 SGHRS and CDR2 YFSETQ. Sequencing used immunoSEQ multiplex PCR; TCRdb keeps in-frame clones, though not all of them. The sample lists roughly 40,000 clones; 89% were seen once. The chain has TRBV5-1 and TRBJ1-2; weak D call: TRBD1 (6 bases). The sequences come from CD4+ T cells from peripheral blood mononuclear cells, collected in the first trimester of pregnancy. The source is a female donor with multiple sclerosis, enrolled in a pregnancy study. DNA of the CDR3: TGCGCCAGCAGCTTCACGGGGGGCGACTATGGCTACACCTTC. This translates into CASSFTGGDYGYTF.